A single sample is the source of the 9 T cell receptor beta chains below, sequenced in a study of blood T cells in healthy people across ages. A second PCR of roughly 7 to 11 cycles used a sample-barcoded 5' primer and a J-beta primer mix. Via MiXCR, TCRdb re-called the 5' RACE reads, giving one row per CDR3 protein. The data contain about 1,500,000 distinct CDR3 sequences, 28% of them singletons. The specimen sequenced was blood. The origin of the receptors is a woman in her twenties or thirties in good health.

In its sample, this clonotype was seen many times. The chain recombines TRBV7-6 with TRBJ2-1; TRBD2 matches at 10 bases. Germline CDR1 is SGHVS and CDR2 is FNYEAQ. The CDR3 totals 17 residues. Unmatched junction bases numbered 12, after V lost 5 bases and J lost 5 bases. CDR3 sequence (DNA): TGTGCCAGCAGCCCAAGCCTAGCGGGGGCATATAACAATGAGCAGTTCTTC. Encoded protein: CASSPSLAGAYNNEQFF.

This clonotype has a handful of counts. A junction boundary mismatches the germline segment, possibly from a read error. The gene calls are TRBV29-1 and TRBJ2-7; possibly TRBD1 for D (6 bases). CDR1 is SQVTM, CDR2 ANQGSEA, per germline. This CDR3 contains 13 residues. The CDR3 protein is CSAVQGGSYGQYF. The CDR3, as DNA: TGCAGCGCTGTACAGGGTGGGTCCTACGGGCAGTACTTC.

The CDR3 DNA reads TGTGCCACCATACTTGCTATCGCCCTTAGGAATGAGCAGTTCTTC. This gives the protein CATILAIALRNEQFF. The V gene is TRBV2, the J gene TRBJ2-1; no clear D gene. This CDR3 contains 15 residues. Looked up from germline, CDR1 is SNHLY and CDR2 is FYNNEI. V shed 10 bases and J shed 7 bases, with 23 bases lying between them.

About this clonotype itself: A much larger clone lies one base from this, so it may be a read error. The V gene is TRBV5-1, the J gene TRBJ1-4; 9 nucleotides line up with TRBD1. The J segment lost 7 bases and the V segment lost 4 bases, leaving 17 bases of the junction unmatched. This CDR3 contains 18 residues. The V gene's germline CDR1 is SGHRS and CDR2 YFSETQ. The CDR3 DNA reads as TGCGCCAGCAGCCTTTGGACAGGGGCGGCGGTGAGGCCTGAAAAACTGTTTTTT. Translation: CASSLWTGAAVRPEKLFF.

V usage is TRBV24-1 and J usage is TRBJ1-1, with D perhaps matching TRBD1 (5 bases). CDR1 and CDR2 from the germline V gene are KGHDR and SFDVKD. Trimming pared 3 bases from V and 5 bases from J, leaving 9 bases between. The CDR3 length is 13 residues. CDR3 sequence: CATSDGGVTEAFF. CDR3 DNA: TGTGCCACCAGTGATGGGGGGGTGACTGAAGCTTTCTTT.

This clonotype was picked up many times. The CDR3 region has the DNA TGCGCCAGCAGCCCCGGGACTAGCGGGGAGGACATTCAGTACTTC. As protein: CASSPGTSGEDIQYF. This chain links TRBV5-1 with TRBJ2-4, with 13 bases fitting TRBD2. V lost 4 bases to trimming and J lost 8 bases; unmatched junction nucleotides: 6. The CDR3 loop spans 15 amino acids. Germline CDR1 is SGHRS and CDR2 is YFSETQ.

This chain uses TRBV5-1 with TRBJ2-1, with D possibly TRBD2 on 7 matching bases. Germline V gene sequence: CDR1 SGHRS, CDR2 YFSETQ. CDR3 length: 16 residues. V was cut by 4 bases and J by 0 bases, with 14 bases left in between. The CDR3 is CASSLTRGASYNEQFF. CDR3 sequence (DNA): TGCGCCAGCAGCCTAACTCGGGGGGCCTCCTACAATGAGCAGTTCTTC.

This clonotype has at least ten counts. The chain employs TRBV28 and TRBJ2-1; perhaps TRBD2 as D (5 bases). The V gene's germline CDR1 is MDHEN and CDR2 SYDVKM. The CDR3 runs to 14 residues. V gave up 6 bases and J gave up 4 bases, with 13 bases separating them. The CDR3 spells CASSRPGLYNEQFF. The CDR3 nucleotides read TGTGCCAGCAGCAGACCGGGGTTGTACAATGAGCAGTTCTTC.

To note about this clonotype: A read error may explain this, as a much larger clone is one base away. The chain employs TRBV29-1 and TRBJ2-1, with a weak D call TRBD2 (6 bases). Trimming pared 8 bases from V and 2 bases from J, leaving 19 bases between. CDR1 and CDR2 (germline): SQVTM, ANQGSEA. The CDR3 consists of 15 residues. CDR3 protein: CSIITGEAPYNEQFF. CDR3 DNA sequence: TGCAGCATCATAACGGGAGAAGCCCCCTACAATGAGCAGTTCTTC.